The 3 T cell receptor beta chains listed next were all sequenced from one sample in a study of cytomegalovirus exposure and HLA in healthy donors. Researchers ran the PCR with 60 Vbeta and 13 Jbeta primers. The table came from immunoSEQ multiplex PCR; TCRdb's copy has only in-frame clones and leaves some out. The sample lists around 140,000 clones, 64% occurring once. Material for sequencing was PBMCs. All receptors come from a woman aged 40 to 49 in good health and CMV-seronegative.

The rearrangement joins TRBV28 to TRBJ1-4; 7 bases line up with TRBD1. This CDR3 region has 17 residues. The V segment lost 5 bases and the J segment 1 base; nucleotides outside the gene matches: 10. Germline V CDR1 and CDR2: MDHEN, SYDVKM. The CDR3 bases are TGTGCCAGCAGTCCTCGGGACAGAAGGGAAACTAATGAAAAACTGTTTTTT. Translation: CASSPRDRRETNEKLFF.

This chain links TRBV27 with TRBJ1-1, with 8 positions matching TRBD1. From germline, CDR1 is MNHEY and CDR2 SMNVEV (reference sequence). The CDR3 runs 13 residues. The trim removed 7 bases at V and 5 bases at J, leaving 6 bases unmatched. The CDR3 bases are TGTGCCAGCAATACAGGGGGTCGTACTGAAGCTTTCTTT. Protein sequence: CASNTGGRTEAFF.

This sequence joins TRBV5-1 and TRBJ2-7, with 9 bases that match TRBD1. Germline V CDR1 and CDR2: SGHRS, YFSETQ. CDR3 length: 15 residues. Germline trimming cut 4 bases from V and 0 bases from J; bases unmatched to any gene: 5. Here the CDR3 DNA reads TGCGCCAGCAGCCCCCGGGACAGGGTCTCCTACGAGCAGTACTTC. Its protein product is CASSPRDRVSYEQYF.